This section outlines one T cell receptor beta chain sequence together with its context. MiXCR, run by TCRdb on the 5' RACE reads, gives a single entry per CDR3 protein. In the table there are 430,000 or so distinct CDR3 sequences, about 24% of which are singletons. This specimen belongs to a study of identical twins. CDR1 and CDR2 from the germline V gene are ENHRY and SYGVKD. The CDR3 is 15 residues long. With 4 bases clipped from V and 6 bases from J, the junction kept 7 bases outside the gene matches. This same sample was also part of a study on T cells expressing NK-cell markers.

The chain has TRBV10-3 and TRBJ2-5, with TRBD1 matching over 11 bases. Source material: CD4+ T cells sorted from blood. The sequence derives from a woman between 18 and 29 years old in good health. Here the CDR3 reads CAISGTGGPGKTQYF. CDR3 in DNA: TGTGCCATCAGTGGGACAGGGGGCCCAGGCAAGACCCAGTACTTC.